Following are 23 T cell receptor beta chains from one sample sequenced in a study of blood T cell repertoires in COVID-19. TCRdb's copy holds only in-frame clones and misses some; the assay was immunoSEQ multiplex PCR. This table holds about 350,000 clones, 75% to 90% found once. Sequencing used peripheral blood. The receptors were sampled from a woman aged 60-75 years with COVID-19, enrolled during active disease.

The genes are TRBV9 and TRBJ2-3, with TRBD2 matching over 9 bases. Germline V gene data show CDR1 as SGDLS and CDR2 as YYNGEE. The CDR3 is 17 amino acids. The V gene end was trimmed by 0 bases and the J gene end by 4 bases; junction bases not matched to a gene: 9. The CDR3, as DNA: TGTGCCAGCAGCGTAGGGAGTATAGCGGGGGATGCAGATACGCAGTATTTT. Encoded protein: CASSVGSIAGDADTQYF.

This clone appeared a single time. This chain connects TRBV7-9 to TRBJ2-7; perhaps TRBD1 as D (6 bases). CDR1 SEHNR and CDR2 FQNEAQ come from the germline V gene (reference sequence). V lost 1 base and J 6 bases, leaving 25 bases between the germline ends. The CDR3 runs 18 residues. CDR3 sequence reads: CASSLGHPGENWIGEQYF. DNA of the CDR3: TGTGCCAGCAGCTTAGGTCATCCAGGGGAAAATTGGATTGGCGAGCAGTACTTC.

This clone was counted between two and nine times. V gene TRBV19 combines with J gene TRBJ1-1; TRBD1 matches at 7 bases. Germline V CDR1 and CDR2: LNHDA, SQIVND (reference sequence). This CDR3 comprises 13 residues. V gave up 4 bases and J gave up 7 bases; unmatched junction bases: 6. CDR3 nucleotide sequence: TGTGCCAGTAGTAATGGTAGGACAGGTGAAGCTTTCTTT. This codes for CASSNGRTGEAFF.

This chain connects TRBV18 to TRBJ2-3, with D perhaps matching TRBD2 (6 bases). Germline V gives CDR1 KGHSH, CDR2 LQKENI. The CDR3 extends over 15 amino acids. The V end was cut by 4 bases, the J end by 6 bases, with 17 bases between. CDR3 loop: CASSRLRDARDTQYF. The CDR3 nucleotides read TGTGCCAGCTCACGGCTGCGGGATGCCCGGGATACGCAGTATTTT.

The chain combines TRBV5-1 with TRBJ1-2; TRBD1 might be the D (6 bases). This CDR3 comprises 14 residues. Germline V gives CDR1 SGHRS, CDR2 YFSETQ. V was pared by 4 bases and J by 4 bases, with 14 bases between. CDR3 amino acids: CASSATQGTYGYTF. The CDR3, as DNA: TGCGCCAGCAGCGCTACACAGGGTACCTATGGCTACACCTTC.

The chain recombines TRBV9 with TRBJ2-7; TRBD2 agrees at 7 bases. CDR1 and CDR2 (germline): SGDLS, YYNGEE. The CDR3 totals 14 residues. V lost 2 bases to trimming and J lost 5 bases; unmatched junction nucleotides: 7. CDR3 nucleotide sequence: TGTGCCAGCAGCGTGGCTCCCCGGGGGGACGAGCAGTACTTC. This gives the protein CASSVAPRGDEQYF.

The rearrangement links TRBV7-6 to TRBJ2-2; the D is unclear. This CDR3 is built from 16 residues. Trimming left V 8 bases short and J 1 base short, with 17 bases between. Germline V gene data show CDR1 as SGHVS and CDR2 as FNYEAQ. The CDR3: CASAPRGLGNTGELFF. The CDR3 coding sequence is TGTGCCAGCGCCCCCCGAGGTTTAGGGAACACCGGGGAGCTGTTTTTT.

The CDR3 sequence is CASSRTLTNEKLFF. The CDR3 coding sequence is TGTGCCAGCAGCCGGACACTAACTAATGAAAAACTGTTTTTT. The chain couples TRBV6-5 to TRBJ1-4; perhaps TRBD1 as D (5 bases). Germline V lookup: CDR1 MNHEY, CDR2 SVGAGI. The CDR3 contains 14 residues. V shed 6 bases and J shed 1 base, with 9 bases lying between them.

This chain uses TRBV10-3 with TRBJ1-1; 11 bases map to TRBD1. V was pared by 9 bases and J by 1 base, with 4 bases of the junction left unmatched. The CDR3 totals 14 residues. The V gene's germline CDR1 is ENHRY and CDR2 SYGVKD. The CDR3 here is CAIRTGGQNTEAFF. The CDR3 coding sequence is TGTGCCATACGGACAGGGGGCCAGAACACTGAAGCTTTCTTT.

This clone occurred a few times. The DNA of the CDR3 is TGTGCCAGTAGTATGACAGGGATGTATGGCTACACCTTC. Translation gives CASSMTGMYGYTF. This sequence joins TRBV19 and TRBJ1-2; TRBD1 agrees at 7 bases. Germline CDR1 LNHDA, CDR2 SQIVND (reference sequence). Trimming removed 3 bases from V and 5 bases from J; junction bases left unmatched: 3. The CDR3 sequence is 13 residues long. Based on the CDR3 plus reference TRBV19 and TRBJ1-2, the full variable domain is DGGITQSPKYLFRKEGQNVTLSCEQNLNHDAMYWYRQDPGQGLRLIYYSQIVNDFQKGDIAEGYSVSREKKESFPLTVTSAQKNPTAFYLCASSMTGMYGYTFGSGTRLTVV.

V and J are TRBV19 and TRBJ1-5; no reliable D call. The germline gives CDR1 LNHDA, CDR2 SQIVND (reference sequence). Trimming removed 1 base at V and 4 bases at J, with 11 bases between. The CDR3 is made up of 15 amino acids. This CDR3 is CASSIGSAGNQPQHF. The DNA for the CDR3 is TGTGCCAGTAGTATAGGGTCGGCAGGTAATCAGCCCCAGCATTTT.

The chain combines TRBV2 with TRBJ2-5, with 8 bases aligning to TRBD1. Germline V gene lookup returns CDR1 SNHLY and CDR2 FYNNEI. This CDR3 has 14 amino acids. Trimming at V came to 5 bases and at J to 4 bases, leaving 6 bases not matched to a gene. The CDR3 reads CASSYGQGGETQYF. The CDR3 region has the DNA TGTGCCAGCAGTTATGGACAGGGAGGAGAGACCCAGTACTTC.

The V call is TRBV7-2, the J call TRBJ1-5; possible D gene TRBD1, 6 bases. V lost 4 bases to trimming and J lost 4 bases, with 17 bases between them. From germline, CDR1 is SGHTA and CDR2 FQGNSA. The CDR3 runs to 16 residues. CDR3: CASSSLVGGLNQPQHF. CDR3 sequence (DNA): TGTGCCAGCAGCTCGTTAGTGGGGGGGCTGAATCAGCCCCAGCATTTT.

The rearrangement uses TRBV3-1 (or the pseudogene TRBV3-2) and TRBJ1-2; D unclear. The CDR3 totals 14 residues. Germline V gene lookup returns CDR1 LGHDT and CDR2 YNNKEL (reference sequence). The V and J ends lost 3 bases and 0 bases respectively, with 8 bases between them. The CDR3 DNA reads as TGTGCCAGCAGCCACAGGCGCACTAACTATGGCTACACCTTC. It is translated as CASSHRRTNYGYTF.

The V gene is TRBV9, the J gene TRBJ2-2; 10 bases line up with TRBD1. Trimming cost V 4 bases and J 4 bases; bases outside gene matches: 7. Germline V lookup: CDR1 SGDLS, CDR2 YYNGEE. The CDR3 loop spans 16 amino acids. CDR3 in amino acids: CASSPPGQGTTGELFF. In DNA form, the CDR3 reads TGTGCCAGCAGCCCCCCGGGACAGGGGACCACCGGGGAGCTGTTTTTT.

The chain uses TRBV4-2 and TRBJ2-1; TRBD2 matches 13 bases. The length of the CDR3 is 16 residues. The germline gives CDR1 LGHNA, CDR2 YNFKEQ. The V segment lost 2 bases and the J segment 6 bases; nucleotides outside the gene matches: 4. CDR3 sequence reads: CASSQLGTSGANEQFF. The CDR3 DNA reads as TGTGCCAGCAGCCAACTAGGGACTAGCGGGGCCAATGAGCAGTTCTTC.

V usage is TRBV5-6 and J usage is TRBJ1-1; 7 nucleotides line up with TRBD1. Germline CDR1 SGHDT, CDR2 YYEEEE. CDR3 length: 17 amino acids. Trimming at V came to 0 bases and at J to 1 base, leaving 9 bases not matched to a gene. CDR3 bases: TGTGCCAGCAGCTTGGAGAGGGGGCAGGGATCGAACACTGAAGCTTTCTTT. Its translation is CASSLERGQGSNTEAFF.

V and J are TRBV6-5 and TRBJ1-5; D unresolved. The germline V gene encodes CDR1 MNHEY and CDR2 SVGAGI. Trimming took 2 bases from V and 0 from J, leaving 5 bases between them. This CDR3 has 14 residues. CDR3 in amino acids: CASSYRVSNQPQHF. CDR3 sequence (DNA): TGTGCCAGCAGTTACCGAGTTAGCAATCAGCCCCAGCATTTT.

This clone was picked up one time. V is TRBV9 and J is TRBJ1-2; no firm D call. Germline CDR1 is SGDLS and CDR2 is YYNGEE. Trimming left V 4 bases short and J 2 bases short, with 9 bases between. The length of the CDR3 is 13 residues. CDR3 region: CASSRDGNYGYTF. The DNA of the CDR3 is TGTGCCAGCAGCAGAGACGGGAACTATGGCTACACCTTC.

Comment on this clone: The identical CDR3 is also encoded by other nucleotide sequences in the sample. The chain has TRBV9 and TRBJ2-7; 8 bases line up with TRBD1. In germline, CDR1 is SGDLS, CDR2 YYNGEE. This CDR3 has 15 amino acids. Germline trimming cut 0 bases from V and 0 bases from J; bases unmatched to any gene: 2. The CDR3 DNA reads TGTGCCAGCAGCGTAGCTGGGACAGGCTCCTACGAGCAGTACTTC. It encodes CASSVAGTGSYEQYF.

The chain's CDR3 is CASSLSMTSGSYEQYF. Here the CDR3 DNA reads TGTGCCAGCAGCCTCTCCATGACTAGCGGATCCTACGAGCAGTACTTC. The chain couples TRBV4-2 to TRBJ2-7, with 9 bases that match TRBD2. CDR1 is LGHNA, CDR2 YNFKEQ, per germline. V shed 4 bases and J 1 base; nucleotides not matched to a gene: 8. This CDR3 comprises 16 residues.

V gene TRBV6-5 combines with J gene TRBJ2-7; D might be TRBD1 (7 bases). This CDR3 contains 14 residues. The germline CDR1 and CDR2 sequences are MNHEY and SVGAGI. Deletions cut 9 bases from V and 5 bases from J, with 20 bases between. The CDR3 DNA reads as TGTGCCAGTAGACAGGGACTTACAAGGGACGAGCAGTACTTC. It codes for CASRQGLTRDEQYF.

Here the CDR3 DNA reads TGTGCCAGCAGTTACTCGGAGGCGCGGTCCGGTCAGCCCCAGCATTTT. Its protein product is CASSYSEARSGQPQHF. This chain uses TRBV6-6 with TRBJ1-5; D call uncertain. Trimming removed 0 bases at V and 6 bases at J, with 15 bases between. CDR3 length equals 16 residues. Germline CDR1 and CDR2: MNHNY and SVGAGI (reference sequence).